This paragraph covers one T cell receptor (beta chain) sequence. The authors' processing: Cell counts per sample came from amplifying reference gene primers. The protocol was immunoSEQ multiplex PCR, while the TCRdb copy is restricted to in-frame clones and leaves out a portion. The DNA was the basis for D and trimming; V, J and clone size are from that table. This sample has about 270,000 clones, with around 82% found just once. Per germline, CDR1 LNHDA and CDR2 SQIVND (reference sequence). CDR3 size: 16 residues. Unmatched junction bases numbered 5, after V lost 4 bases and J lost 3 bases. The entry originates in a study of blood T cell repertoires in COVID-19.

This TCR was recovered from a human donor in a cohort sampled during active COVID-19. Sequencing input: peripheral blood. This rearrangement joins TRBV19 to TRBJ2-6; 8 nucleotides align to TRBD1. CDR3 sequence (DNA): TGTGCCAGTAGTAGAGGACAGGGTTATGGGGCCAACGTCCTGACTTTC. Translation gives CASSRGQGYGANVLTF. Based on the CDR3 plus reference TRBV19 and TRBJ2-6, the full variable domain is DGGITQSPKYLFRKEGQNVTLSCEQNLNHDAMYWYRQDPGQGLRLIYYSQIVNDFQKGDIAEGYSVSREKKESFPLTVTSAQKNPTAFYLCASSRGQGYGANVLTFGAGSRLTVL.